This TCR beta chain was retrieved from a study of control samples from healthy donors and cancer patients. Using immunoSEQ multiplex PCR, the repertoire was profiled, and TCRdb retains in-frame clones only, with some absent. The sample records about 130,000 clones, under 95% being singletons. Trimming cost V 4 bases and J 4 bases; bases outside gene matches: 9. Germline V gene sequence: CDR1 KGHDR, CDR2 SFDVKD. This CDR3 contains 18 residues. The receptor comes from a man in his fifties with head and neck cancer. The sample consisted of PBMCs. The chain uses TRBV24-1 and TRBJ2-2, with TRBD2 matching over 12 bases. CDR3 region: CATSDRTSGGSPTGELFF. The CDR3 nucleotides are TGTGCCACCAGTGACCGAACTAGCGGGGGGTCGCCCACCGGGGAGCTGTTTTTT.